The 9 T cell receptor beta chains in this list originate from one sample, sequenced in a study of T cell responses to AZD1222 COVID-19 vaccine. Clones were sequenced by immunoSEQ multiplex PCR, and TCRdb holds only the in-frame ones, with some missing. Here the sample spans 130,000 to 150,000 clones, about 90% being singletons. Sample: peripheral blood, taken on day 0 of AZD1222 vaccination. These TCRs come from an adult in good health.

The rearrangement links TRBV10-3 to TRBJ1-4; the D gene is possibly TRBD1 (6 bases). The length of the CDR3 is 14 residues. Germline CDR1 and CDR2: ENHRY and SYGVKD. V dropped 4 bases and J dropped 7 bases, with 13 bases sitting between them. Here the CDR3 DNA reads TGTGCCATCAGTGGTGGGCTAGGGGGTGAAAAACTGTTTTTT. This gives the protein CAISGGLGGEKLFF.

The CDR3 loop is CASSQYLAGEGDTQYF. The DNA for the CDR3 is TGCGCCAGCAGCCAGTACCTAGCGGGGGAGGGGGATACGCAGTATTTT. V usage is TRBV4-3 and J usage is TRBJ2-3; 10 bases agree with TRBD2. The CDR3 totals 16 residues. V lost 3 bases, J lost 6 bases, and 9 bases stayed unmatched. The germline gives CDR1 LGHNA, CDR2 YSLEER.

The rearrangement joins TRBV25-1 to TRBJ1-1, with D perhaps TRBD1 (6 bases). Trimming pared 6 bases from V and 4 bases from J, leaving 12 bases between. The CDR3 spans 13 residues. Per germline, CDR1 MGHDK and CDR2 SYGVNS. In nucleotides, the CDR3 is TGTGCCAGCAGGGCGGGGGCGGGCACTGAAGCTTTCTTT. It codes for CASRAGAGTEAFF. Full variable domain (missing parts from reference TRBV25-1 and TRBJ1-1): EADIYQTPRYLVIGTGKKITLECSQTMGHDKMYWYQQDPGMELHLIHYSYGVNSTEKGDLSSESTVSRIRTEHFPLTLESARPSHTSQYLCASRAGAGTEAFFGQGTRLTVV.

The J gene is TRBJ2-7, the V gene TRBV7-9; 9 positions agree with TRBD1. In germline, CDR1 is SEHNR, CDR2 FQNEAQ (reference sequence). The CDR3 is made up of 13 amino acids. V gave up 1 base and J gave up 7 bases; unmatched junction bases: 2. The CDR3 region has the DNA TGTGCCAGCAGCTTAGTGGGGACAGGGGAGCAGTACTTC. It translates to CASSLVGTGEQYF.

J is TRBJ1-2 and V is TRBV12-3 or TRBV12-4, with no clear D. V lost 6 bases to trimming and J lost 5 bases, with 7 bases between them. This CDR3 has 11 amino acids. CDR3 nucleotide sequence: TGTGCCAGCAGGAAAGAGTATGGCTACACCTTC. This translates into CASRKEYGYTF.

The chain has TRBV4-1 and TRBJ1-4, with a possible D match to TRBD1 (6 bases). The CDR3 sequence is 15 residues long. Trimming took 4 bases from V and 7 from J, leaving 16 bases between them. Germline assignment: CDR1 MGHRA and CDR2 YSYEKL. CDR3 sequence (DNA): TGCGCCAGCAGCCTACGTGTGGGGACAAGTGAAAAACTGTTTTTT. It encodes CASSLRVGTSEKLFF.

The chain uses TRBV3-1 (or the pseudogene TRBV3-2) and TRBJ2-1; D uncertain. The CDR3 is 13 residues long. V was shortened by 0 bases and J by 7 bases, with 7 bases between the two germline ends. CDR1 and CDR2 (germline): LGHDT, YNNKEL (reference sequence). The chain's CDR3 is CASSQDLTNEQFF. In DNA form, the CDR3 reads TGTGCCAGCAGCCAAGACCTAACAAATGAGCAGTTCTTC.

This clone was observed once. The V call is TRBV5-1, the J call TRBJ2-3; possible D gene TRBD2, 6 bases. Germline V gene data show CDR1 as SGHRS and CDR2 as YFSETQ. The CDR3 consists of 14 residues. V was cut by 0 bases and J by 2 bases, with 7 bases left in between. The CDR3 nucleotides read TGCGCCAGCAGCTTGGCGGGGGTCACAGATACGCAGTATTTT. Encoded protein: CASSLAGVTDTQYF. Filled out from reference TRBV5-1 and TRBJ2-3, the complete variable domain reads KAGVTQTPRYLIKTRGQQVTLSCSPISGHRSVSWYQQTPGQGLQFLFEYFSETQRNKGNFPGRFSGRQFSNSRSEMNVSTLELGDSALYLCASSLAGVTDTQYFGPGTRLTVL.

The chain joins TRBV7-8 to TRBJ2-1; 11 positions agree with TRBD2. V dropped 4 bases and J dropped 0; count of bases not matched to a gene: 14. The CDR3 sequence is 20 residues long. Germline-derived CDR1 and CDR2 are SGHVS and FQNEAQ. In nucleotides, the CDR3 is TGTGCCAGCAGCTACCCTACTAGCGGGGGCGTGGTATCCTCCTACAATGAGCAGTTCTTC. It codes for CASSYPTSGGVVSSYNEQFF.